This TCR beta chain was obtained from a study of CD8+ T cells in alopecia areata. cDNA serving as the sequencing template came from extracted, reverse transcribed RNA. Data came from immunoSEQ multiplex PCR; TCRdb stores just in-frame clones and leaves some out. The repertoire holds 65,000 to 90,000 clones, with 45% to 60% as singletons. The sequence came from a human donor with alopecia areata. The source material was NKG2D-high CD8+ T cells sorted from blood.

DNA for the CDR3: TGCGCCAGCAGCCCAGCGGCGTTCTACAATGAGCAGTTCTTC. Its translation is CASSPAAFYNEQFF. This chain links TRBV4-3 with TRBJ2-1; the D gene is possibly TRBD2 (5 bases). Germline V gene data show CDR1 as LGHNA and CDR2 as YSLEER. The CDR3 is 14 amino acids. V was shortened by 4 bases and J by 3 bases, with 10 bases between the two germline ends.